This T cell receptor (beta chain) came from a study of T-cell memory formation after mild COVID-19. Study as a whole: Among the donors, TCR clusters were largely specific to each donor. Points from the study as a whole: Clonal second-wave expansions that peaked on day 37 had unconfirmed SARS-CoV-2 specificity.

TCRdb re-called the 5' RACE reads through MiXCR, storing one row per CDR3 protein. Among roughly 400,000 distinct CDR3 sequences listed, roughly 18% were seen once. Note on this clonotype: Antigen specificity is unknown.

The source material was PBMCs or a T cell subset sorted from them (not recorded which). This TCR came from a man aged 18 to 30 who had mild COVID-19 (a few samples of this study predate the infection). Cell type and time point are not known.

The CDR3 reads CASSSDQSYNEQFF. The CDR3 nucleotides read TGTGCCAGCAGCTCGGACCAGTCCTACAATGAGCAGTTCTTC. The chain joins TRBV7-2 to TRBJ2-1; D is unresolved. Per the germline V gene, CDR1 is SGHTA and CDR2 is FQGNSA. The V end lost 4 bases, the J end lost 1 base, and 8 bases lay between the germline ends. The CDR3 covers 14 residues.